The clone carrying this T cell receptor (beta chain) was counted at least ten times. One end of the junction fails to match germline, which may point to a read error. The time point is: persistent/refractory GD, antithyroid drugs over 5 years with positive TRAb. Researchers made the TCR library from RNA that was extracted from PBMCs. This entry belongs to a study of regulatory T cells in long-lasting Graves disease. Study-wide background: Those with persistent Graves' disease had received antithyroid drugs for over 5 years with positive TSH receptor antibodies.

Assembly of TCR beta libraries relied on iRepertoire HTBI primers together with Arm-PCR of CDR3 regions. Each CDR3 protein is one row after TCRdb ran MiXCR on the multiplex PCR reads. The sample yields almost 350,000 distinct CDR3 sequences, roughly a fifth seen once. CDR1 and CDR2 from the germline V gene are SGHAT and FQNNGV. CDR3 length: 13 amino acids. J is TRBJ2-7 and V is TRBV11-2, with D perhaps matching TRBD1 (6 bases). Sequencing used peripheral blood mononuclear cells (PBMCs), obtained when the disease was refractory, from a patient treated with antithyroid drugs. This TCR was sampled from a female donor with Graves disease. CDR3 region: CASSLVQGYAQYF. The CDR3 region has the DNA TGTGCCAGCAGCTTAGTACAGGGATACGCGCAGTACTTC.